A single sample gave rise to the 11 T cell receptor beta chains below, sequenced in a study of T cells in Graves' hyperthyroidism and ophthalmopathy. Template material for amplifying TCR beta CDR3 regions consisted of RNA transcripts. During a first-round RT-PCR of the TCR CDR3, the HTBI primer set was used. TCRdb fed the multiplex PCR reads into MiXCR, producing one record per CDR3 protein. The sample has over 500,000 distinct CDR3 sequences; roughly a sixth are singletons. Material for sequencing was blood. These receptors originate from a woman aged 25-40 years with Graves' ophthalmopathy.

The J gene is TRBJ2-3, the V gene TRBV24-1, with TRBD1 matching 10 bases. The germline CDR1 and CDR2 sequences are KGHDR and SFDVKD. V was pared by 6 bases and J by 2 bases, with 10 bases of the junction left unmatched. The length of the CDR3 is 17 residues. The CDR3 DNA reads TGTGCCACCAGTACGCGTCCGGGACAGGGGATCACAGATACGCAGTATTTT. It translates to CATSTRPGQGITDTQYF.

This clonotype has just a few counts. The genes are TRBV6-2 or TRBV6-3 and TRBJ2-1, with D unclear. V was pared by 6 bases and J by 0 bases, with 12 bases between. CDR3 length equals 15 residues. Germline CDR1 is MNHEY and CDR2 is SVGEGT. The CDR3, as DNA: TGTGCCAGCAGACACCGACATAACTCCTACAATGAGCAGTTCTTC. It specifies CASRHRHNSYNEQFF.

This clonotype was observed many times. The chain links TRBV2 to TRBJ2-5, with 9 bases lining up with TRBD2. V was clipped by 6 bases and J by 4 bases; unmatched bases: 15. CDR1 is SNHLY and CDR2 is FYNNEI in the germline V gene. There are 17 residues in the CDR3. CDR3 nucleotides: TGTGCCAGCAGCGCTTACGGTGGTAGCGGGAGTGGAGAGACCCAGTACTTC. It specifies CASSAYGGSGSGETQYF.

The chain links TRBV29-1 to TRBJ1-1; tentatively, D is TRBD1 (5 bases). Per germline, CDR1 SQVTM and CDR2 ANQGSEA. The ends were cut back, 4 bases at V and 10 bases at J, with 19 bases in the middle. The CDR3 has 13 residues. Here the CDR3 reads CSVVPLRRGGAFF. The CDR3 DNA sequence: TGCAGCGTTGTGCCCCTCCGTCGGGGGGGAGCTTTCTTT.

This clonotype was observed at least ten times. V and J are TRBV10-3 and TRBJ1-1, with 7 bases that match TRBD1. The germline V gene has CDR1 ENHRY and CDR2 SYGVKD. Unmatched junction bases numbered 12, after V lost 11 bases and J lost 3 bases. CDR3 size: 14 residues. The CDR3: CAAAPGGSDTEAFF. The CDR3 bases are TGTGCCGCAGCCCCAGGGGGGAGTGACACTGAAGCTTTCTTT.

The J gene is TRBJ2-2, the V gene TRBV6-1, with 8 bases matching TRBD2. V was clipped by 4 bases and J by 5 bases; unmatched bases: 15. The germline V gene encodes CDR1 MNHNS and CDR2 SASEGT. This CDR3 has 18 amino acids. The CDR3 DNA follows: TGTGCCAGCAGTGGCTCCGGGACCCCGGGGGGGGTGACCGGGGAGCTGTTTTTT. Encoded protein: CASSGSGTPGGVTGELFF.

This clonotype has only a few counts. The chain is built from TRBV10-3 and TRBJ2-5, with TRBD2 matching over 8 bases. CDR3 length equals 16 residues. Germline CDR1 ENHRY, CDR2 SYGVKD. V shed 3 bases and J 1 base; nucleotides not matched to a gene: 7. CDR3 coding DNA: TGTGCCATCAGTGATTTGGCGGGAGGATCCCAAGAGACCCAGTACTTC. It yields the protein CAISDLAGGSQETQYF.

This clonotype was recorded at least ten times. The V gene is TRBV20-1, the J gene TRBJ2-5, with TRBD2 matching 10 bases. J gave up 5 bases and V 3 bases, and 9 bases lay outside the gene matches. There are 15 residues in the CDR3. The germline V gene has CDR1 DFQATT and CDR2 SNEGSKA (reference sequence). DNA of the CDR3: TGCAGTGCTAGGACCCTAGCGGGAGATCTGGAGACCCAGTACTTC. Translating gives CSARTLAGDLETQYF.

This clonotype was recorded at least ten times. V usage is TRBV7-2 and J usage is TRBJ2-7; TRBD1 agrees at 8 bases. The CDR3 contains 13 residues. CDR1 and CDR2 (germline): SGHTA, FQGNSA. Trimming cost V 6 bases and J 3 bases; bases outside gene matches: 4. The CDR3 here is CASRRTGSYEQYF. The CDR3 DNA sequence: TGTGCCAGCAGGCGGACAGGGAGCTACGAGCAGTACTTC.

This clonotype was detected many times. CDR3 region: CASSPDSFTAKNIQYF. In DNA, the CDR3 is TGTGCCAGCAGCCCGGACAGTTTTACGGCCAAAAACATTCAGTACTTC. The chain combines TRBV6-1 with TRBJ2-4; a weak D match, TRBD1 (6 bases). CDR3 length: 16 residues. The germline gives CDR1 MNHNS, CDR2 SASEGT. The V and J ends lost 6 bases and 1 base respectively, with 16 bases between them.

This clonotype was found a few times. The gene calls are TRBV4-2 and TRBJ2-3; 9 nucleotides line up with TRBD2. Germline V gene data show CDR1 as LGHNA and CDR2 as YNFKEQ. Trimming removed 0 bases from V and 4 bases from J; junction bases left unmatched: 11. The CDR3 has 18 residues. This CDR3 reads CASSQDPGSGSGADTQYF. The CDR3 DNA sequence: TGTGCCAGCAGCCAAGACCCGGGTAGCGGGAGCGGCGCAGATACGCAGTATTTT.